Presented here are 25 T cell receptor beta chains from one specimen sequenced in a study of blood T cells in healthy people across ages. A J-beta primer mix and a sample-barcoded 5' primer were used in a second PCR of about 6 to 12 cycles. One entry per CDR3 protein, called by TCRdb with MiXCR from the 5' RACE reads. The sample consists of 1,300,000 or so distinct CDR3 sequences, approximately 63% of them appearing once. Input material: blood. The receptors were gathered from a man between 18 and 35 years old in good health.

This rearrangement joins TRBV25-1 to TRBJ2-4, with 15 bases aligning to TRBD2. This CDR3 comprises 16 residues. V dropped 6 bases and J dropped 4; count of bases not matched to a gene: 4. The germline V gene encodes CDR1 MGHDK and CDR2 SYGVNS. The CDR3 coding sequence is TGTGCCAGCAGCCCAGGACTAGCGGGAGGGAAAAACATTCAGTACTTC. This gives the protein CASSPGLAGGKNIQYF.

The DNA for the CDR3 is TGTGCCAGCAAAGGGGGCAGGAGCACAGATACGCAGTATTTT. Protein product: CASKGGRSTDTQYF. This chain uses TRBV5-5 with TRBJ2-3; 7 positions agree with TRBD1. The germline V gene encodes CDR1 SGHKS and CDR2 YYEKEE (reference sequence). The CDR3 totals 14 residues. The junction had 4 bases not matched to a gene; V was cut back by 6 bases and J by 0 bases.

This chain links TRBV6-5 with TRBJ2-5, with 11 bases aligning to TRBD2. Germline V lookup: CDR1 MNHEY, CDR2 SVGAGI. The length of the CDR3 is 14 residues. The junction had 9 bases not matched to a gene; V was cut back by 5 bases and J by 10 bases. The CDR3 here is CASSDLAGGPFQYF. CDR3 in DNA: TGTGCCAGCAGTGACTTAGCGGGAGGGCCGTTCCAGTACTTC.

This clonotype was detected a few times. This chain uses TRBV5-1 with TRBJ2-1; D possibly corresponds to TRBD2 (6 bases). The V gene lost 0 bases and the J gene lost 12 bases, with 16 bases spanning the gap. The V gene's germline CDR1 is SGHRS and CDR2 YFSETQ. The CDR3 length is 14 residues. The CDR3 reads CASSLGMRGTLQFF. DNA for the CDR3: TGCGCCAGCAGCTTGGGAATGCGGGGCACTTTGCAGTTCTTC. Together with reference TRBV5-1 and TRBJ2-1, the CDR3 gives the full variable domain: KAGVTQTPRYLIKTRGQQVTLSCSPISGHRSVSWYQQTPGQGLQFLFEYFSETQRNKGNFPGRFSGRQFSNSRSEMNVSTLELGDSALYLCASSLGMRGTLQFFGPGTRLTVL.

CDR3 DNA sequence: TGCAGTGCTCCTGGACAGGGGTCCTACAATGAGCAGTTCTTC. Its translation is CSAPGQGSYNEQFF. The gene calls are TRBV20-1 and TRBJ2-1, with TRBD1 matching over 9 bases. The V gene's germline CDR1 is DFQATT and CDR2 SNEGSKA (reference sequence). V shed 5 bases, J shed 1 base, and the junction held 3 bases outside the gene matches. This CDR3 is built from 14 residues.

The chain employs TRBV27 and TRBJ2-6; no reliable D call. The CDR3 is made up of 14 amino acids. Germline V CDR1 and CDR2: MNHEY, SMNVEV (reference sequence). V lost 5 bases and J 0 bases, leaving 5 bases between the germline ends. The CDR3 DNA sequence: TGTGCCAGCAGTGCTGCCTCTGGGGCCAACGTCCTGACTTTC. It encodes CASSAASGANVLTF.

This clonotype was counted a single time. J is TRBJ2-4 and V is TRBV20-1; a possible D gene is TRBD1 (5 bases). From germline, CDR1 is DFQATT and CDR2 SNEGSKA (reference sequence). V was pared by 6 bases and J by 13 bases, with 22 bases between. The CDR3 is made up of 13 amino acids. The DNA for the CDR3 is TGCAGTGCCAGTGGACAACCCACCCGTGAGCAGTACTTC. This translates into CSASGQPTREQYF.

The genes are TRBV6-5 and TRBJ2-3; 8 bases align to TRBD2. This CDR3 has 14 residues. Germline assignment: CDR1 MNHEY and CDR2 SVGAGI. V shed 2 bases, J shed 4 bases, and the junction held 2 bases outside the gene matches. CDR3 bases: TGTGCCAGCAGTTACCATAGCGGGGCAGATACGCAGTATTTT. Protein product: CASSYHSGADTQYF.

V is TRBV6-1 and J is TRBJ2-3, with 13 bases that match TRBD2. J was trimmed by 3 bases and V by 4 bases; bases with no gene match: 10. The V gene's germline CDR1 is MNHNS and CDR2 SASEGT. This CDR3 contains 18 residues. CDR3 in DNA: TGTGCCAGCAGTGTAGAACTAGCGGGAGGGGGAGTAACAGATACGCAGTATTTT. It yields the protein CASSVELAGGGVTDTQYF.

CDR3 protein: CASHTGGVITEQFF. The DNA of the CDR3 is TGTGCCAGTCATACAGGCGGGGTTATAACTGAGCAGTTCTTC. The rearrangement links TRBV19 to TRBJ2-1, with TRBD2 as a possible D gene (6 bases). This CDR3 region has 14 residues. Germline CDR1 reads LNHDA; CDR2 reads SQIVND (reference sequence). The V end was cut by 8 bases, the J end by 9 bases, with 20 bases between.

This clonotype was seen a handful of times. The genes are TRBV12-3 or TRBV12-4 and TRBJ1-1, with a weak D call TRBD1 (5 bases). Trimming took off 3 bases at V and 1 base at J, with 15 bases between the two ends. The CDR3 contains 16 residues. CDR3 amino acids: CASSFGAGRTNTEAFF. Written as DNA, the CDR3 is TGTGCCAGCAGTTTTGGGGCAGGTCGGACGAACACTGAAGCTTTCTTT.

This rearrangement joins TRBV18 to TRBJ2-7, with D possibly being TRBD1 (6 bases). The CDR3 consists of 15 residues. V shed 3 bases and J shed 3 bases, with 15 bases lying between them. Germline V gene lookup returns CDR1 KGHSH and CDR2 LQKENI. The CDR3 DNA is TGTGCCAGCTCACCCGACAGGAGCAATTTCTACGAGCAGTACTTC. As protein: CASSPDRSNFYEQYF.

The chain carries TRBV6-5 and TRBJ2-1, with TRBD1 as a possible D gene (6 bases). The CDR3 is 15 residues long. V was clipped by 0 bases and J by 3 bases, with 9 bases between them. CDR1 is MNHEY and CDR2 is SVGAGI in the germline V gene. The CDR3 DNA reads as TGTGCCAGCAGTTACTCGCCAGGGGACTACAATGAGCAGTTCTTC. This sequence encodes CASSYSPGDYNEQFF.

This clonotype was found a few times. The chain employs TRBV29-1 and TRBJ2-7; possible D gene TRBD1, 5 bases. This CDR3 comprises 13 residues. Germline lookup yields CDR1 SQVTM and CDR2 ANQGSEA. Trimming pared 4 bases from V and 2 bases from J, leaving 12 bases between. DNA for the CDR3: TGCAGCGTTGGGAAGGGGTTTCCCTACGAGCAGTACTTC. Translation: CSVGKGFPYEQYF.

This rearrangement joins TRBV4-2 to TRBJ1-2; the D gene is possibly TRBD1 (5 bases). This CDR3 region has 15 residues. V was pared by 1 base and J by 4 bases, with 13 bases between. Germline-derived CDR1 and CDR2 are LGHNA and YNFKEQ. The CDR3 DNA reads TGTGCCAGCAGCCAAGTAGGGGAAGGGAGCTATGGCTACACCTTC. Its protein product is CASSQVGEGSYGYTF.

The V call is TRBV6-1, the J call TRBJ1-5; D may be TRBD1 (5 bases). V lost 0 bases and J lost 8, with 14 bases in between. Looked up from germline, CDR1 is MNHNS and CDR2 is SASEGT. CDR3 length: 15 residues. CDR3 in amino acids: CASSEADWGWEPQHF. DNA for the CDR3: TGTGCCAGCAGTGAAGCGGACTGGGGCTGGGAGCCCCAGCATTTT.

The chain combines TRBV27 with TRBJ2-6; D not resolved. The CDR3 length is 17 residues. V shed 2 bases and J shed 4 bases, with 15 bases lying between them. Germline V CDR1 and CDR2: MNHEY, SMNVEV (reference sequence). This chain's CDR3 is CASSLTRPGSGANVLTF. Written as DNA, the CDR3 is TGTGCCAGCAGTTTAACTCGTCCAGGCTCCGGGGCCAACGTCCTGACTTTC. Based on the CDR3 plus reference TRBV27 and TRBJ2-6, the full variable domain is EAQVTQNPRYLITVTGKKLTVTCSQNMNHEYMSWYRQDPGLGLRQIYYSMNVEVTDKGDVPEGYKVSRKEKRNFPLILESPSPNQTSLYFCASSLTRPGSGANVLTFGAGSRLTVL.

This clonotype showed up just a few times. This rearrangement joins TRBV11-2 to TRBJ2-4; D remains unclear. The length of the CDR3 is 14 residues. The V end was cut by 1 base, the J end by 3 bases, with 7 bases between. CDR1 is SGHAT, CDR2 FQNNGV, per germline. CDR3 DNA sequence: TGTGCCAGCAGCTTAGGTGTCGGCAAAAACATTCAGTACTTC. It codes for CASSLGVGKNIQYF.

This chain links TRBV29-1 with TRBJ2-3; D tentatively reads TRBD1 or TRBD2 (5 bases each). Between the trimmed V and J ends, which lost 5 bases and 4 bases, there was a span of 16 bases. This CDR3 has 14 residues. Germline CDR1 SQVTM, CDR2 ANQGSEA. The CDR3 nucleotides read TGCAGCGTTACCGGGACGGAAGGCGCAGATACGCAGTATTTT. Translation gives CSVTGTEGADTQYF.

The V gene is TRBV4-3, the J gene TRBJ2-3; 7 bases are a match to TRBD2. This CDR3 spans 16 amino acids. The V and J ends lost 4 bases and 2 bases, in that order; junction bases with no gene match: 9. Per germline, CDR1 LGHNA and CDR2 YSLEER. The CDR3: CASSRRAGDTTDTQYF. In DNA, the CDR3 is TGCGCCAGCAGCCGGAGGGCGGGGGATACCACAGATACGCAGTATTTT.

This CDR3 is CASIIDLRVQDTQYF. DNA of the CDR3: TGTGCCAGCATCATAGACCTAAGGGTGCAAGATACGCAGTATTTT. The chain has TRBV12-3 or TRBV12-4 and TRBJ2-3; D not resolved. The V end lost 7 bases, the J end lost 5 bases, and 19 bases lay between the germline ends. The CDR3 is made up of 15 amino acids.

The CDR3 is CSARTRSDQPQHF. The CDR3 DNA is TGCAGTGCTAGAACCAGGTCAGATCAGCCCCAGCATTTT. The chain combines TRBV20-1 with TRBJ1-5; D unclear. Trimming took off 2 bases at V and 5 bases at J, with 10 bases between the two ends. The CDR3 consists of 13 residues. Per germline, CDR1 DFQATT and CDR2 SNEGSKA (reference sequence).

The chain couples TRBV29-1 to TRBJ1-2, with 8 nucleotides matching TRBD1. CDR3 size: 14 residues. V shed 1 base and J 5 bases; nucleotides not matched to a gene: 6. Germline CDR1 reads SQVTM; CDR2 reads ANQGSEA. CDR3 sequence: CSVEVQGASYGYTF. The CDR3 nucleotides read TGCAGCGTTGAAGTCCAGGGGGCATCGTATGGCTACACCTTC.

This clonotype has more than one count but fewer than ten. The gene calls are TRBV5-1 and TRBJ2-4; TRBD2 might be the D (6 bases). The CDR3 extends over 15 amino acids. V dropped 0 bases and J dropped 9 bases, with 16 bases sitting between them. Germline CDR1 reads SGHRS; CDR2 reads YFSETQ. The CDR3 is CASSLGPGRSGIQYF. CDR3 nucleotides: TGCGCCAGCAGCTTGGGGCCCGGGAGATCGGGCATTCAGTACTTC.

This chain links TRBV12-3 or TRBV12-4 with TRBJ2-5; D remains unclear. The J call may be mistaken, given a closer DNA end match to TRBJ2-7. This CDR3 has 12 amino acids. CDR3 bases: TGTGCCAGCAGTCCCCACACTTACGAGCAGTACTTC. It codes for CASSPHTYEQYF.